Below, one TCR beta chain is given with its context. At one end the junction does not follow the germline gene, possibly because of a read error. The library came from three nested PCR rounds adapted from ARM-PCR protocols. TCRdb passed the multiplex PCR reads through MiXCR, listing each CDR3 protein once. Here the sample spans tens of thousands of distinct CDR3 sequences, 64% being singletons. This entry belongs to a study of tumor and adjacent non-tumor tissue in lung cancer. No cell sorting was done before RNA was extracted from the tissue. The normal lung tissue was taken more than 3 cm from the tumor edge. Chemotherapy-naive patients with new lung cancer underwent thoracic surgery in China, August–late 2014. Germline values: CDR1 SQVTM, CDR2 ANQGSEA. This CDR3 is built from 13 residues.

The chain carries TRBV29-1 and TRBJ2-5; 7 bases are shared with TRBD2. The TCR comes from a woman in her sixties or seventies with non-small cell lung cancer. Material for sequencing was distant non-tumor lung tissue. This CDR3 reads CSVEMVGGGTQYF. The DNA of the CDR3 is TGTAGCGTTGAAATGGTGGGGGGGGGGACCCAGTACTTC. Complete variable domain (other parts from reference TRBV29-1 and TRBJ2-5): SAVISQKPSRDICQRGTSLTIQCQVDSQVTMMFWYRQQPGQSLTLIATANQGSEATYESGFVIDKFPISRPNLTFSTLTVSNMSPEDSSIYLCSVEMVGGGTQYFGPGTRLLVL.